These T cell receptor beta chains were read from a single sample in a study of T-cell memory formation after mild COVID-19. In TCRdb, the 5' RACE reads were re-called with MiXCR into one record per CDR3 protein. The sample lists some 300,000 distinct CDR3 sequences, 20% to 25% seen once, with roughly a fifth in the top ten. The source material was PBMCs or a T cell subset sorted from them (not recorded which). The receptors shown here come from a man between 18 and 35 years old who had mild COVID-19 (a few samples of this study predate the infection). Cell type and time point are not known. CDR3s include the opening cysteine and the closing phenylalanine or tryptophan. D genes are given only for firm matches. Expanded clones get a size class; other rows say once, few or many, or leave the size out.

CDR3 DNA: TGTGCCAGCAGCTTGTTGGGGAAACAAGAGACCCAGTACTTC
CDR3 protein: CASSLLGKQETQYF
V gene: TRBV7-7
J gene: TRBJ2-5
D gene: NA
clone size: many

CDR3 DNA: TGCAGTGCTAGGGCTAGCGTAAGCTACAATGAGCAGTTCTTC
CDR3 protein: CSARASVSYNEQFF
V gene: TRBV20-1
J gene: TRBJ2-1
D gene: NA
clone size: NA

CDR3 DNA: TGTGCCAGCAGCTTAGAAGGTTACACCGGGGAGCTGTTTTTT
CDR3 protein: CASSLEGYTGELFF
V gene: TRBV11-2
J gene: TRBJ2-2
D gene: NA
clone size: many

CDR3 DNA: TGTGCCAGCAGCTTTCGTTCGCGTCGGGATGAAGCTTTCTTT
CDR3 protein: CASSFRSRRDEAFF
V gene: TRBV5-4
J gene: TRBJ1-1
D gene: NA
clone size: NA

CDR3 DNA: TGCGACAGCAGTGGTGGCATAGCGAACACAGATACGCAGTATTTT
CDR3 protein: CDSSGGIANTDTQYF
V gene: TRBV10-1
J gene: TRBJ2-3
D gene: NA
clone size: NA

CDR3 DNA: TGTGCCAGCAGCCCCAAGGACAGGGGCAACTATGGCTACACCTTC
CDR3 protein: CASSPKDRGNYGYTF
V gene: TRBV9
J gene: TRBJ1-2
D gene: TRBD1
clone size: once

CDR3 DNA: TGCAGTGCTTTACAGGCGAGCTCTGGAAACACCATATATTTT
CDR3 protein: CSALQASSGNTIYF
V gene: TRBV20-1
J gene: TRBJ1-3
D gene: NA
clone size: few

CDR3 DNA: TGTGCCAGCAGGAGGGGTAGAGAAGAGACCCAGTACTTC
CDR3 protein: CASRRGREETQYF
V gene: TRBV28
J gene: TRBJ2-5
D gene: NA
clone size: NA

CDR3 DNA: TGTGCCAGCAGCGTTACCGGGACAGGGGCTCGTATCGCCGGGGAGCTGTTTTTT
CDR3 protein: CASSVTGTGARIAGELFF
V gene: TRBV9
J gene: TRBJ2-2
D gene: TRBD1
clone size: NA

CDR3 DNA: TGCGCCAGCAGCACGGACAGGGGGAGCACAGATACGCAGTATTTT
CDR3 protein: CASSTDRGSTDTQYF
V gene: TRBV5-1
J gene: TRBJ2-3
D gene: TRBD1
clone size: few

CDR3 DNA: TGTGCCAGCAGCCAGACGGGCCTAGCGGGGACCGGCACAGATACGCAGTATTTT
CDR3 protein: CASSQTGLAGTGTDTQYF
V gene: TRBV4-2
J gene: TRBJ2-3
D gene: TRBD2
clone size: NA

CDR3 DNA: TGTGCCAGCGGCCTCTTACTAGGGATGGGGCACACTGAAGCTTTCTTT
CDR3 protein: CASGLLLGMGHTEAFF
V gene: TRBV7-9
J gene: TRBJ1-1
D gene: NA
clone size: many

CDR3 DNA: TGCGCCAGCAGCCAAGGGGCGGGGGGCCGGAGTGAGCAGTTCTTC
CDR3 protein: CASSQGAGGRSEQFF
V gene: TRBV4-1
J gene: TRBJ2-1
D gene: TRBD2
clone size: NA

CDR3 DNA: TGTGCCAGCAGCCAAGTGCTGGGCCCATTTTCTGGGGCCAACGTCCTGACTTTC
CDR3 protein: CASSQVLGPFSGANVLTF
V gene: TRBV4-2
J gene: TRBJ2-6
D gene: NA
clone size: few

CDR3 DNA: TGTGCCAGCAGTCTAAGGGTGGGGCCTGGACAGCCCCAGCAATTT
CDR3 protein: CASSLRVGPGQPQQF
V gene: TRBV6-1
J gene: TRBJ1-5
D gene: NA
clone size: few

CDR3 DNA: TGTGCCAGCAGCGACCTTCACAGGGGATACACCGGGGAGCTGTTTTTT
CDR3 protein: CASSDLHRGYTGELFF
V gene: TRBV6-2/TRBV6-3
J gene: TRBJ2-2
D gene: TRBD1
clone size: NA

CDR3 DNA: TGTGCCACCAGTGCTCGGACAGGGGACCAAGAGACCCAGTACTTC
CDR3 protein: CATSARTGDQETQYF
V gene: TRBV24-1
J gene: TRBJ2-5
D gene: TRBD1
clone size: NA

CDR3 DNA: TGTGCCAGCAGCCGGACCGGGACAGGGGACGGGTCTGGAAACACCATATATTTT
CDR3 protein: CASSRTGTGDGSGNTIYF
V gene: TRBV7-9
J gene: TRBJ1-3
D gene: TRBD1
clone size: few

CDR3 DNA: TGTGCCAGCAGCTTCGGGCAGGGGACAAATGAGCAGTTCTTC
CDR3 protein: CASSFGQGTNEQFF
V gene: TRBV5-6
J gene: TRBJ2-1
D gene: NA
clone size: NA

CDR3 DNA: TGCGCCAGCAGGGATACAGAGACCCAGTACTTC
CDR3 protein: CASRDTETQYF
V gene: TRBV5-1
J gene: TRBJ2-5
D gene: NA
clone size: NA

CDR3 DNA: TGTGCCAGCAGCTTAGCCCGGGACAGGGGGCTTGAGACCCAGTACTTC
CDR3 protein: CASSLARDRGLETQYF
V gene: TRBV7-2
J gene: TRBJ2-5
D gene: TRBD1
clone size: few

CDR3 DNA: TGTGCCAGCGCGACTAGCATCCCCGAGCAGTACTTC
CDR3 protein: CASATSIPEQYF
V gene: TRBV7-9
J gene: TRBJ2-7
D gene: TRBD2
clone size: NA

CDR3 DNA: TGTGCCAGCGCACTGGGGACTATCCCCGACAATGAGCAGTTCTTC
CDR3 protein: CASALGTIPDNEQFF
V gene: TRBV27
J gene: TRBJ2-1
D gene: TRBD2
clone size: few

CDR3 DNA: TGTGCCAGCACCCAAAAACCGGCCCCAGCGCCTTTTCGGGATGAAAAACTGTTTTTT
CDR3 protein: CASTQKPAPAPFRDEKLFF
V gene: TRBV12-3/TRBV12-4
J gene: TRBJ1-4
D gene: NA
clone size: NA

CDR3 DNA: TGTGCCAGCAGTTACTCTCCTTTGGGGGACACTGAAGCTTTCTTT
CDR3 protein: CASSYSPLGDTEAFF
V gene: TRBV6-5
J gene: TRBJ1-1
D gene: NA
clone size: NA

CDR3 DNA: TGTGCCAGCAGAATCACAGGCACAGATACGCAGTATTTT
CDR3 protein: CASRITGTDTQYF
V gene: TRBV12-3/TRBV12-4
J gene: TRBJ2-3
D gene: NA
clone size: NA

CDR3 DNA: TGCGCCAGCAGCCAACAAGGGTCTAGCACAGATACGCAGTATTTT
CDR3 protein: CASSQQGSSTDTQYF
V gene: TRBV5-1
J gene: TRBJ2-3
D gene: NA
clone size: NA

CDR3 DNA: TGTGCCAGCAATAGGAGGGTCGGAGAGACCCAGTACTTC
CDR3 protein: CASNRRVGETQYF
V gene: TRBV14
J gene: TRBJ2-5
D gene: NA
clone size: few

CDR3 DNA: TGTGCCAGCTCACCCGCACAGGGTTATGAGCAGTTCTTC
CDR3 protein: CASSPAQGYEQFF
V gene: TRBV18
J gene: TRBJ2-1
D gene: NA
clone size: NA

CDR3 DNA: TGTGCCAGCAGCCCGTGGGGCGATGAGCAGTTCTTC
CDR3 protein: CASSPWGDEQFF
V gene: TRBV14
J gene: TRBJ2-1
D gene: NA
clone size: once

CDR3 DNA: TGCAGTGCTAGGTGGACAGGGGGCTACACTGAAGCTTTCTTT
CDR3 protein: CSARWTGGYTEAFF
V gene: TRBV20-1
J gene: TRBJ1-1
D gene: TRBD1
clone size: NA

CDR3 DNA: TGTGCCAGCAGTGACTATAACCGGGAAGGCGGCTACACCTTC
CDR3 protein: CASSDYNREGGYTF
V gene: TRBV6-2/TRBV6-3
J gene: TRBJ1-2
D gene: NA
clone size: few

CDR3 DNA: TGTGCCAGCAGTCGCCGGGACAGTAGCACGTTAGAGACCCAGTACTTC
CDR3 protein: CASSRRDSSTLETQYF
V gene: TRBV12-3/TRBV12-4
J gene: TRBJ2-5
D gene: TRBD1
clone size: NA

CDR3 DNA: TGTGCCAGCAGGCGAGGAGTAGCAGATACGCAGTATTTT
CDR3 protein: CASRRGVADTQYF
V gene: TRBV5-6
J gene: TRBJ2-3
D gene: NA
clone size: many

CDR3 DNA: TGCAGTGCTGGGTTCACCGGGGAGCTGTTTTTT
CDR3 protein: CSAGFTGELFF
V gene: TRBV20-1
J gene: TRBJ2-2
D gene: NA
clone size: NA

CDR3 DNA: TGTGCCAGCAGTTTATCGTCTGGTCTTACTAATGAAAAACTGTTTTTT
CDR3 protein: CASSLSSGLTNEKLFF
V gene: TRBV12-3/TRBV12-4
J gene: TRBJ1-4
D gene: NA
clone size: NA

CDR3 DNA: TGTGCCAGCAGTCCGCCCGGCGGGGGGGCCGATACGCAGTATTTT
CDR3 protein: CASSPPGGGADTQYF
V gene: TRBV2
J gene: TRBJ2-3
D gene: TRBD2
clone size: many

CDR3 DNA: TGTGCCAGCAGGTCTGCCGGGTCCATACCCGGGGAGCTGTTTTTT
CDR3 protein: CASRSAGSIPGELFF
V gene: TRBV12-3/TRBV12-4
J gene: TRBJ2-2
D gene: NA
clone size: few

CDR3 DNA: TGTGCCGGCAGGGGTCGGGACACCGGGGAGCTGTTTTTT
CDR3 protein: CAGRGRDTGELFF
V gene: TRBV7-9
J gene: TRBJ2-2
D gene: NA
clone size: NA

CDR3 DNA: TGTGCCAGCAGCTCCTTCAAACAGGGCAATGAGCAGTTCTTC
CDR3 protein: CASSSFKQGNEQFF
V gene: TRBV11-2
J gene: TRBJ2-1
D gene: NA
clone size: NA

CDR3 DNA: TGTGCCAGCAGCCAAGAACTGTTGTTCGAGCAGTACTTC
CDR3 protein: CASSQELLFEQYF
V gene: TRBV3-1
J gene: TRBJ2-7
D gene: NA
clone size: many

CDR3 DNA: TGCGCCAGCAGCCCCCCCACAGGGGGCAAGGGCCAAGAGACCCAGTACTTC
CDR3 protein: CASSPPTGGKGQETQYF
V gene: TRBV5-1
J gene: TRBJ2-5
D gene: TRBD1
clone size: few

CDR3 DNA: TGTGCCAGCAGCCAAGTAGGGGGAGGCTATGGCTACACCTTC
CDR3 protein: CASSQVGGGYGYTF
V gene: TRBV4-2
J gene: TRBJ1-2
D gene: NA
clone size: NA

CDR3 DNA: TGTGCCACCAGCAGAGATCCCTATAATGAGCAGTTCTTC
CDR3 protein: CATSRDPYNEQFF
V gene: TRBV15
J gene: TRBJ2-1
D gene: NA
clone size: few

CDR3 DNA: TGTGCCAGCTCACCAGACCGATATTGGCCCCAGCATTTT
CDR3 protein: CASSPDRYWPQHF
V gene: TRBV18
J gene: TRBJ1-5
D gene: NA
clone size: NA

CDR3 DNA: TGTGCCAGCAAAGGGCCCGAAAACATTCAGTACTTC
CDR3 protein: CASKGPENIQYF
V gene: TRBV11-3
J gene: TRBJ2-4
D gene: NA
clone size: NA

CDR3 DNA: TGCGCCAGCAGCTTGGCGTCCACCTCCTACAATGAGCAGTTCTTC
CDR3 protein: CASSLASTSYNEQFF
V gene: TRBV5-1
J gene: TRBJ2-1
D gene: NA
clone size: many

CDR3 DNA: TGTGCCAGCAGTTTATATAGGGGCCCGAACACCGGGGAGCTGTTTTTT
CDR3 protein: CASSLYRGPNTGELFF
V gene: TRBV27
J gene: TRBJ2-2
D gene: NA
clone size: few

CDR3 DNA: NA
CDR3 protein: CASSSSGLNEKLFF
V gene: TRBV7-6
J gene: TRBJ1-4
D gene: NA
clone size: NA

CDR3 DNA: TGTGCCAGCAGCTTAGCGGTGTACGGCTCTGGAAACACCATATATTTT
CDR3 protein: CASSLAVYGSGNTIYF
V gene: TRBV7-9
J gene: TRBJ1-3
D gene: NA
clone size: NA

CDR3 DNA: TGCAGTGCTAGAGAATACCTGACAGTGACATCGGGCTATGGCTACACCTTC
CDR3 protein: CSAREYLTVTSGYGYTF
V gene: TRBV20-1
J gene: TRBJ1-2
D gene: NA
clone size: few

CDR3 DNA: TGTGCCAGCAGCCGAGGACAGGGCTTTAATCAGCCCCAGCATTTT
CDR3 protein: CASSRGQGFNQPQHF
V gene: TRBV3-1
J gene: TRBJ1-5
D gene: TRBD1
clone size: few

CDR3 DNA: TGCGCCAGCAGCTTGGAATCATTGGACAGTGAAGCTTTCTTT
CDR3 protein: CASSLESLDSEAFF
V gene: TRBV5-1
J gene: TRBJ1-1
D gene: NA
clone size: NA

CDR3 DNA: TGTGCCAGCTCCATTCGGGGAACCTACGAGCAGTACTTC
CDR3 protein: CASSIRGTYEQYF
V gene: TRBV27
J gene: TRBJ2-7
D gene: NA
clone size: few

CDR3 DNA: TGTGCCAGCAGCCAAGAGAGGAGGGGACAGGGATACTTC
CDR3 protein: CASSQERRGQGYF
V gene: TRBV3-1
J gene: TRBJ2-5
D gene: TRBD1
clone size: NA

CDR3 DNA: TGTGCCACCAGCGCTACAGGGAGTAATGGCTACACCTTC
CDR3 protein: CATSATGSNGYTF
V gene: TRBV24-1
J gene: TRBJ1-2
D gene: NA
clone size: NA

CDR3 DNA: TGTGCCAGCACGGAAGACGGGAGAACCGGGGAGCTGTTTTTT
CDR3 protein: CASTEDGRTGELFF
V gene: TRBV9
J gene: TRBJ2-2
D gene: NA
clone size: few

CDR3 DNA: TGTGCCTGGGGTCGGGCCGGGGGGACAGATACGCAGTATTTT
CDR3 protein: CAWGRAGGTDTQYF
V gene: TRBV30
J gene: TRBJ2-3
D gene: TRBD2
clone size: NA

CDR3 DNA: TGCGCCAGCAGCTTTCAGCAAGAGACCCAGTACTTC
CDR3 protein: CASSFQQETQYF
V gene: TRBV5-1
J gene: TRBJ2-5
D gene: NA
clone size: many